A single sample is the source of the 6 T cell receptor beta chains below, sequenced in a study of T cell responses to AZD1222 COVID-19 vaccine. TCRdb's copy holds only in-frame clones and misses some; the assay was immunoSEQ multiplex PCR. The table records roughly 150,000 clones, about four fifths of them present only once. This specimen consisted of peripheral blood, obtained on day 0 of AZD1222 vaccination. Source of these receptors: an adult in good health.

The chain's CDR3 is CAISESGDYGYTF. The CDR3 DNA reads as TGTGCCATCAGTGAGTCGGGGGACTATGGCTACACCTTC. V usage is TRBV10-3 and J usage is TRBJ1-2, with D possibly TRBD1 on 5 matching bases. The CDR3 sequence is 13 residues long. Germline assignment: CDR1 ENHRY and CDR2 SYGVKD. The V and J ends lost 0 bases and 3 bases respectively, with 5 bases between them.

The rearrangement joins TRBV7-2 to TRBJ1-1; a possible D gene is TRBD1 (5 bases). Germline V CDR1 and CDR2: SGHTA, FQGNSA. The CDR3 spans 15 residues. V lost 1 base to trimming and J lost 1 base, with 10 bases between them. CDR3 loop: CASSLGPDRNTEAFF. The CDR3 DNA follows: TGTGCCAGCAGCTTAGGACCAGACAGGAACACTGAAGCTTTCTTT.

The chain has TRBV28 and TRBJ1-4; D not certain. Germline CDR1 MDHEN, CDR2 SYDVKM. Trimming stripped 7 bases from V and 7 bases from J, with 10 bases between. The CDR3 extends over 12 amino acids. CDR3 DNA: TGTGCCAGCACCTTCTGGGGTGAAAAACTGTTTTTT. It codes for CASTFWGEKLFF.

This chain uses TRBV28 with TRBJ2-1; D may match TRBD1 or TRBD2 (6 bases each). There are 14 residues in the CDR3. CDR1 and CDR2 (germline): MDHEN, SYDVKM. Trimming left V 4 bases short and J 10 bases short, with 17 bases between. The CDR3 spells CASSSGGIQGEQFF. CDR3 DNA sequence: TGTGCCAGCAGTTCTGGAGGGATACAGGGAGAGCAGTTCTTC.

This clone was found once. This chain uses TRBV5-6 with TRBJ1-5; D not certain. Trimming cost V 0 bases and J 6 bases, with 4 bases left between them. The CDR3 spans 12 residues. Germline V lookup: CDR1 SGHDT, CDR2 YYEEEE. Here the CDR3 reads CASSLVGQPQHF. DNA of the CDR3: TGTGCCAGCAGCTTGGTAGGTCAGCCCCAGCATTTT.

V usage is TRBV2 and J usage is TRBJ1-4; D is perhaps TRBD1 (6 bases). This CDR3 is 15 amino acids long. Trimming cost V 10 bases and J 7 bases, with 22 bases left between them. Germline CDR1 SNHLY, CDR2 FYNNEI. CDR3 nucleotides: TGTGCCACACTCCGTAGGGGGAGGGAGCGTGAAAAACTGTTTTTT. It yields the protein CATLRRGREREKLFF.